The 20 T cell receptor beta chains below were found in one sample sequenced in a study of cytomegalovirus exposure and HLA in healthy donors. Use of 60 Vbeta and 13 Jbeta primers characterized the PCR. Only in-frame clones appear in the TCRdb table, and some are missing; sequencing was by immunoSEQ multiplex PCR. The data show 110,000 to 150,000 clones, with more than 60% seen just once and 2.5% to 3.5% held by the top ten. The specimen sequenced was PBMCs. The receptors come from a male donor in good health and CMV-seronegative.

This chain links TRBV7-9 with TRBJ1-6, with D tentatively TRBD1 (6 bases). Germline lookup yields CDR1 SEHNR and CDR2 FQNEAQ (reference sequence). This CDR3 has 16 residues. Deletions cut 1 base from V and 8 bases from J, with 15 bases between. The CDR3 nucleotides are TGTGCCAGCAGCTTAGGCTCAGGGGTCTGGGATTCACCCCTCCACTTT. Amino acids: CASSLGSGVWDSPLHF.

This sequence joins TRBV27 and TRBJ2-3, with TRBD1 as a possible D gene (6 bases). Between the trimmed V and J ends, which lost 2 bases and 6 bases, there was a span of 18 bases. CDR3 length: 16 residues. CDR1 is MNHEY and CDR2 is SMNVEV in the germline V gene (reference sequence). CDR3 bases: TGTGCCAGCAGTTTAGGGCTAGTGGGGGCCCCGGATACGCAGTATTTT. It yields the protein CASSLGLVGAPDTQYF.

The chain carries TRBV5-1 and TRBJ2-1; D gene uncertain. From germline, CDR1 is SGHRS and CDR2 YFSETQ. V was shortened by 0 bases and J by 16 bases, with 11 bases between the two germline ends. This CDR3 has 11 residues. CDR3 DNA: TGCGCCAGCAGCTTGGCCGCGAAGAGCTTCTTC. Amino acid sequence: CASSLAAKSFF.

The rearrangement uses TRBV5-6 and TRBJ1-2, with D possibly being TRBD1 (5 bases). Trimming took off 1 base at V and 0 bases at J, with 19 bases between the two ends. This CDR3 is built from 18 residues. From germline, CDR1 is SGHDT and CDR2 YYEEEE. The CDR3 here is CASSLKFNGQGSNYGYTF. The CDR3 region has the DNA TGTGCCAGCAGCTTGAAATTCAATGGGCAGGGATCTAACTATGGCTACACCTTC.

This chain links TRBV9 with TRBJ2-5, with 11 bases lining up with TRBD1. Per the germline V gene, CDR1 is SGDLS and CDR2 is YYNGEE. The CDR3 is made up of 18 amino acids. J was trimmed by 3 bases and V by 4 bases; bases with no gene match: 14. CDR3 loop: CASSSPVGQGALKETQYF. In DNA form, the CDR3 reads TGTGCCAGCAGCTCACCGGTTGGACAGGGGGCCTTAAAAGAGACCCAGTACTTC.

This clone was seen a few times. As DNA, the CDR3 is TGCGCCAGCAGCCGTCCGCAACTAGCGGGAGGACCCTCTGGGGCCAACGTCCTGACTTTC. This sequence encodes CASSRPQLAGGPSGANVLTF. The genes are TRBV5-1 and TRBJ2-6; 12 bases line up with TRBD2. The CDR3 runs 20 residues. The germline V gene encodes CDR1 SGHRS and CDR2 YFSETQ. V lost 4 bases and J lost 0; bases outside the gene matches: 11.

V is TRBV12-2 and J is TRBJ1-1. TRBV12-2 is labeled a pseudogene. The CDR3 runs 19 residues. CDR3: CARPTGGGDPQIMNTEAFF. The CDR3 nucleotides read TGTGCAAGACCAACCGGCGGGGGGGATCCCCAGATTATGAACACTGAAGCTTTCTTT.

This chain joins TRBV5-1 and TRBJ1-3; perhaps TRBD1 as D (6 bases). Germline V gene sequence: CDR1 SGHRS, CDR2 YFSETQ. The ends were cut back, 0 bases at V and 2 bases at J, with 9 bases in the middle. The CDR3 has 15 amino acids. CDR3 in amino acids: CASSLEGTTGNTIYF. The CDR3 region has the DNA TGCGCCAGCAGCTTGGAAGGGACAACTGGAAACACCATATATTTT.

The rearrangement uses TRBV27 and TRBJ1-1; a weak D match, TRBD1 (5 bases). The germline V and J ends were trimmed by 8 bases and 6 bases, with 13 bases remaining between them. The length of the CDR3 is 12 residues. The germline V gene encodes CDR1 MNHEY and CDR2 SMNVEV (reference sequence). The CDR3 here is CASATPGAEAFF. DNA of the CDR3: TGTGCCAGCGCAACCCCGGGGGCTGAAGCTTTCTTT.

V gene TRBV6-6 combines with J gene TRBJ2-7; perhaps TRBD1 as D (7 bases). Germline CDR1 MNHNY, CDR2 SVGAGI (reference sequence). The CDR3 runs 15 residues. V lost 8 bases, J lost 4 bases, and 21 bases lay in between. The CDR3 is CASRGIKGAGYEQYF. CDR3 bases: TGTGCCAGCCGTGGGATTAAGGGGGCGGGATACGAGCAGTACTTC.

This chain connects TRBV10-3 to TRBJ2-7; the match to TRBD2 covers 8 bases. The CDR3 consists of 15 residues. V gave up 2 bases and J gave up 6 bases; unmatched junction bases: 9. Germline CDR1 ENHRY, CDR2 SYGVKD. The CDR3 sequence: CAISEKGLGSGEQYF. The CDR3 nucleotides are TGTGCCATCAGTGAGAAGGGACTAGGGAGCGGCGAGCAGTACTTC.

The chain is built from TRBV5-1 and TRBJ1-1, with TRBD1 as a possible D gene (6 bases). The CDR3 has 15 residues. Per germline, CDR1 SGHRS and CDR2 YFSETQ. V was shortened by 5 bases and J by 8 bases, with 22 bases between the two germline ends. CDR3 residues: CASSPKGGFNAEAFF. CDR3 DNA sequence: TGCGCCAGCAGTCCTAAGGGGGGGTTCAATGCGGAAGCTTTCTTT.

CDR3 region: CASTPGGQNTEAFF. The CDR3 nucleotides read TGTGCCAGCACCCCGGGGGGACAGAACACTGAAGCTTTCTTT. This rearrangement joins TRBV7-3 to TRBJ1-1; D may be TRBD1 (6 bases). V was shortened by 7 bases and J by 1 base, with 13 bases between the two germline ends. The germline gives CDR1 SGHTA, CDR2 FQGTGA. The CDR3 spans 14 residues.

The chain links TRBV9 to TRBJ1-3, with D tentatively TRBD1 (5 bases). The CDR3 spans 14 residues. Germline lookup yields CDR1 SGDLS and CDR2 YYNGEE. V gave up 4 bases and J gave up 3 bases, with 11 bases separating them. As DNA, the CDR3 is TGTGCCAGCAGCCCGCAGGGATTTGGAAACACCATATATTTT. This encodes CASSPQGFGNTIYF.

V is TRBV6-5 and J is TRBJ1-4; D remains unclear. Germline V gene lookup returns CDR1 MNHEY and CDR2 SVGAGI. The CDR3 has 16 amino acids. V shed 0 bases and J shed 5 bases, with 13 bases lying between them. DNA for the CDR3: TGTGCCAGCAGTTACTCGTATGATTCGGGGAATGAAAAACTGTTTTTT. Translated: CASSYSYDSGNEKLFF.

The chain employs TRBV6-4 and TRBJ2-5; D might be TRBD2 (5 bases). Germline V lookup: CDR1 MRHNA, CDR2 SNTAGT. With 5 bases removed from V and 4 bases from J, the gap between germline ends came to 11 bases. CDR3 length equals 13 residues. This CDR3 is CASSSGLGETQYF. For the CDR3, the DNA is TGTGCCAGCAGTTCGGGGTTAGGAGAGACCCAGTACTTC.

This chain joins TRBV6-5 and TRBJ1-5; D is uncertain. Deletions cut 7 bases from V and 3 bases from J, with 7 bases between. This CDR3 comprises 12 residues. Germline V CDR1 and CDR2: MNHEY, SVGAGI. CDR3 coding DNA: TGTGCCAGCAAGAGGGTCAATCAGCCCCAGCATTTT. Protein: CASKRVNQPQHF.

The rearrangement joins TRBV15 to TRBJ1-5; 7 bases align to TRBD1. In germline, CDR1 is LNHNV, CDR2 YYDKDF (reference sequence). Trimming removed 1 base from V and 9 bases from J; junction bases left unmatched: 18. The CDR3 totals 18 residues. The CDR3 DNA sequence: TGTGCCACCAGCAGAGCCCGTAACAGGGGACCCTTGGGAGGGCCCCAGCATTTT. This codes for CATSRARNRGPLGGPQHF.

This clone was observed a single time. The chain carries TRBV5-8 and TRBJ1-2; D is perhaps TRBD1 (5 bases). Trimming stripped 2 bases from V and 6 bases from J, with 8 bases between. CDR1 and CDR2 (germline): SGHTS, YDEGEE. This CDR3 is built from 12 residues. CDR3 DNA sequence: TGTGCCAGCAGCTTCGGGGGAAATGGCTACACCTTC. Protein: CASSFGGNGYTF.

J is TRBJ2-7 and V is TRBV18, with 8 bases that match TRBD2. J was trimmed by 5 bases and V by 3 bases; bases with no gene match: 9. The CDR3 consists of 15 residues. CDR1 and CDR2 (germline): KGHSH, LQKENI. CDR3 residues: CASSPGTPRGDEQYF. In DNA, the CDR3 is TGTGCCAGCTCACCGGGGACCCCGCGGGGGGACGAGCAGTACTTC.